Listed here are 11 T cell receptor beta chains from one sample, sequenced in a study of post-analysis software for immune sequencing data. Findings and caveats of the study: Controls showed lower frequencies than patients for five TRBV segments, and TRBV5-6, TRBV5-1 and TRBV20-1 were among these.

Researchers reported that TCR beta cDNA libraries carried unique molecular identifiers. In TCRdb, the PCR reads were re-called with MiXCR into one record per CDR3 protein. The table lists approximately 730,000 distinct CDR3 sequences, approximately 30% of them singletons. No antigen has been assigned to these receptors. Sequencing was performed on blood. These receptor sequences come from a girl aged 5-17 years with multiple sclerosis.

This clonotype was found many times. Mismatch with germline at one junction end may stem from a read error. The chain joins TRBV7-7 to TRBJ2-1; D is possibly TRBD1 (6 bases). The germline CDR1 and CDR2 sequences are SSHAT and FNYEAQ (reference sequence). CDR3 size: 15 residues. The CDR3 region has the DNA TGTGCTAGCAGCTTCGAAGGGGGACCCTACAATGAGCAGTTCTTC. It specifies CASSFEGGPYNEQFF. The full variable domain, with the rest looked up from reference TRBV7-7 and TRBJ2-1, is GAGVSQSPRYKVTKRGQDVTLRCDPISSHATLYWYQQALGQGPEFLTYFNYEAQPDKSGLPSDRFSAERPEGSISTLTIQRTEQRDSAMYRCASSFEGGPYNEQFFGPGTRLTVL.

This clonotype appeared a few times. The V gene is TRBV27, the J gene TRBJ2-3; tentatively, D is TRBD2 (6 bases). The germline gives CDR1 MNHEY, CDR2 SMNVEV (reference sequence). The V end lost 7 bases, the J end lost 2 bases, and 19 bases lay between the germline ends. There are 16 residues in the CDR3. CDR3 coding DNA: TGTGCCAGCACCCTAGGATTCGGAGGGCACACAGATACGCAGTATTTT. This translates into CASTLGFGGHTDTQYF.

The J gene is TRBJ2-7, the V gene TRBV6-2 or TRBV6-3, with 7 bases that match TRBD1. The ends lost 7 bases at V and 0 bases at J; junction bases unmatched: 9. The CDR3 contains 15 residues. Looked up from germline, CDR1 is MNHEY and CDR2 is SVGEGT. CDR3 bases: TGTGCCAGCACTCAGACAGGGCGCAGCTCCTACGAGCAGTACTTC. This codes for CASTQTGRSSYEQYF.

This clonotype was recorded a few times. At one boundary the junction diverges from the germline segment, which might be a read error. This chain joins TRBV4-3 and TRBJ1-4, with D possibly being TRBD1 (5 bases). CDR3 length equals 16 residues. Germline assignment: CDR1 LGHNA and CDR2 YSLEER. For the CDR3, the DNA is TGCGCCAGCAGCAAAGACAGTAGAGTTGCTAATGAAAAACTGTTTTTT. This gives the protein CASSKDSRVANEKLFF.

This rearrangement joins TRBV11-2 to TRBJ2-1, with D tentatively TRBD1 (6 bases). The CDR3 runs 12 residues. Trimming stripped 5 bases from V and 9 bases from J, with 11 bases between. Germline lookup yields CDR1 SGHAT and CDR2 FQNNGV. The chain's CDR3 is CASSNQGFEQFF. DNA of the CDR3: TGTGCCAGCAGCAACCAGGGGTTTGAGCAGTTCTTC.

The chain links TRBV7-2 to TRBJ2-7; 8 nucleotides agree with TRBD1. V lost 7 bases and J lost 8; bases outside the gene matches: 16. This CDR3 is built from 15 residues. From germline, CDR1 is SGHTA and CDR2 FQGNSA. CDR3 loop: CASTQGQGAPGQQYF. CDR3 nucleotides: TGTGCCAGCACTCAGGGGCAGGGGGCTCCCGGGCAGCAGTACTTC. The full variable domain, its missing parts supplied by reference TRBV7-2 and TRBJ2-7, is GAGVSQSPSNKVTEKGKDVELRCDPISGHTALYWYRQSLGQGLEFLIYFQGNSAPDKSGLPSDRFSAERTGGSVSTLTIQRTQQEDSAVYLCASTQGQGAPGQQYFGPGTRLTVT.

The chain couples TRBV6-2 or TRBV6-3 to TRBJ2-1; D not resolved. V lost 5 bases to trimming and J lost 0 bases, with 29 bases between them. Germline V gene data show CDR1 as MNHEY and CDR2 as SVGEGT. The length of the CDR3 is 21 residues. The CDR3 loop reads CASSTPVVSPTSLSSYNEQFF. CDR3 DNA sequence: TGTGCCAGCAGTACCCCTGTGGTTAGCCCTACTTCATTAAGCTCCTACAATGAGCAGTTCTTC.

The chain has TRBV25-1 and TRBJ1-1; 9 nucleotides align to TRBD1. After removal of 2 bases from V and 11 bases from J, the junction contained 9 bases not matched to a gene. The length of the CDR3 is 14 residues. Germline V lookup: CDR1 MGHDK, CDR2 SYGVNS. The CDR3 coding sequence is TGTGCCAGCAGTGAAATCGGACAGGGGCTTAGGGCTTTCTTT. Its translation is CASSEIGQGLRAFF.

In nucleotides, the CDR3 is TGCAGTGCTTGGCCCAGAGTCAATGGCTACACCTTC. This gives the protein CSAWPRVNGYTF. This chain links TRBV20-1 with TRBJ1-2; D not resolved. The CDR3 is 12 amino acids. Germline CDR1 is DFQATT and CDR2 is SNEGSKA (reference sequence). Trimming took off 5 bases at V and 6 bases at J, with 13 bases between the two ends.

This clonotype was picked up a small number of times. The rearrangement joins TRBV12-3 or TRBV12-4 to TRBJ2-7, with D perhaps TRBD2 (5 bases). Trimming took off 6 bases at V and 0 bases at J, with 12 bases between the two ends. The CDR3 runs to 14 residues. The CDR3 region has the DNA TGTGCCAGCAGGCGGGCCGCGGGCTCCTACGAGCAGTACTTC. Protein sequence: CASRRAAGSYEQYF.

The table lists this clonotype with many counts. V and J are TRBV5-1 and TRBJ2-1, with TRBD2 matching 10 bases. Trimming took 4 bases from V and 8 from J; bases not matched to a gene: 12. The CDR3 length is 16 residues. Germline CDR1 SGHRS, CDR2 YFSETQ. The DNA for the CDR3 is TGCGCCAGCAGCCCGAGATGGACTAGCGGCGAGGATGAGCAGTTCTTC. Its translation: CASSPRWTSGEDEQFF.